Shown below are 28 T cell receptor beta chains from a single sample sequenced in a study of shared clonotypes between healthy human individuals. Method: immunoSEQ multiplex PCR; TCRdb's copy keeps in-frame clones and lacks some. The repertoire holds roughly 2.6 million clones, approximately 92% seen once, with roughly 0.13% in the top ten. Material for sequencing was naive CD4+ T cells sorted from blood. This sample's subset: CD45RA+ positively selected. These receptors all come from a man between 18 and 29 years old in good health.

In regard to this clone: Other DNA sequences in the sample encode the same CDR3. The chain recombines TRBV28 with TRBJ1-5; TRBD1 aligns across 9 bases. Germline CDR1 MDHEN, CDR2 SYDVKM. CDR3 length: 15 amino acids. V gave up 4 bases and J gave up 0 bases; unmatched junction bases: 1. This CDR3 is CASSSGQGSNQPQHF. In nucleotides, the CDR3 is TGTGCCAGCAGTTCGGGACAGGGTAGCAATCAGCCCCAGCATTTT.

The gene calls are TRBV7-8 and TRBJ1-5; a possible D gene is TRBD1 (5 bases). The germline CDR1 and CDR2 sequences are SGHVS and FQNEAQ. Trimming stripped 2 bases from V and 2 bases from J, with 19 bases between. The CDR3 extends over 18 amino acids. For the CDR3, the DNA is TGTGCCAGCAGCTTACGGGCAGGGCCGGGTCAGGGCAATCAGCCCCAGCATTTT. Translated: CASSLRAGPGQGNQPQHF.

The chain recombines TRBV18 with TRBJ2-2, with D unclear. Trimming took off 1 base at V and 0 bases at J, with 6 bases between the two ends. The germline V gene has CDR1 KGHSH and CDR2 LQKENI. The CDR3 has 15 residues. CDR3 sequence reads: CASSPQSANTGELFF. Written as DNA, the CDR3 is TGTGCCAGCTCACCACAGAGCGCGAACACCGGGGAGCTGTTTTTT.

The chain recombines TRBV19 with TRBJ1-6; TRBD1 agrees at 7 bases. Per the germline V gene, CDR1 is LNHDA and CDR2 is SQIVND (reference sequence). The CDR3 has 15 amino acids. V was clipped by 4 bases and J by 7 bases; unmatched bases: 7. The CDR3 loop reads CASSKGAGENSPLHF. CDR3 DNA sequence: TGTGCCAGTAGTAAGGGGGCAGGGGAGAATTCACCCCTCCACTTT.

The rearrangement joins TRBV5-1 to TRBJ1-2; perhaps TRBD1 as D (6 bases). Trimming took 4 bases from V and 5 from J, leaving 9 bases between them. From germline, CDR1 is SGHRS and CDR2 YFSETQ. CDR3 length: 12 amino acids. DNA of the CDR3: TGCGCCAGCAGCCCTGGACAGTATGGCTACACCTTC. Residues: CASSPGQYGYTF.

CDR3 in amino acids: CASSFDILTDTQYF. The CDR3 bases are TGTGCCAGCAGCTTTGACATCCTCACAGATACGCAGTATTTT. The chain combines TRBV7-9 with TRBJ2-3; D is undetermined. The CDR3 runs to 14 residues. Between the trimmed V and J ends, which lost 3 bases and 2 bases, there was a span of 9 bases. Germline V gene sequence: CDR1 SEHNR, CDR2 FQNEAQ (reference sequence).

Here the CDR3 reads CASSRFVEASSYNEQFF. CDR3 in DNA: TGTGCCAGCAGCCGTTTCGTTGAGGCTAGCTCCTACAATGAGCAGTTCTTC. V usage is TRBV13 and J usage is TRBJ2-1; D is undetermined. V was pared by 5 bases and J by 0 bases, with 17 bases between. This CDR3 region has 17 residues. Germline assignment: CDR1 PRHDT and CDR2 FYEKMQ (reference sequence).

With respect to this clone: A clone one base away is much larger, so this may be a read error. The sample contains more than one DNA sequence encoding this CDR3. V usage is TRBV5-1 and J usage is TRBJ2-6; D is ambiguous. This CDR3 comprises 14 residues. Germline loops: CDR1 SGHRS, CDR2 YFSETQ. Trimming left V 0 bases short and J 4 bases short, with 5 bases between. DNA of the CDR3: TGCGCCAGCAGCTTGGGCTCGGGGGCCAACGTCCTGACTTTC. It encodes CASSLGSGANVLTF.

The J gene is TRBJ2-3, the V gene TRBV5-1, with D perhaps assigned TRBD1 or TRBD2 (6 bases each). This CDR3 is built from 15 residues. V was pared by 7 bases and J by 3 bases, with 18 bases between. CDR1 and CDR2 (germline): SGHRS, YFSETQ. Here the CDR3 DNA reads TGCGCCAGCTCATACTGGGGGGCGGGGACAGATACGCAGTATTTT. The encoded protein is CASSYWGAGTDTQYF.

CDR3 in DNA: TGTGCCAGCAAGCTCAGGGGGCCGGAGACCCAGTACTTC. It translates to CASKLRGPETQYF. The chain employs TRBV6-1 and TRBJ2-5; 8 bases are shared with TRBD1. Losses at the gene ends were 7 bases for V and 5 bases for J; bases not matched to a gene: 6. The CDR3 length is 13 residues. Germline V gene sequence: CDR1 MNHNS, CDR2 SASEGT.

V is TRBV10-3 and J is TRBJ2-2; 9 bases agree with TRBD2. Germline CDR1 ENHRY, CDR2 SYGVKD. J was trimmed by 3 bases and V by 6 bases; bases with no gene match: 14. The CDR3 has 18 amino acids. CDR3 DNA: TGTGCCATCAGCACCTCAAGCGCTAGCGGGGCAGACACCGGGGAGCTGTTTTTT. Translated, it gives CAISTSSASGADTGELFF.

This chain links TRBV2 with TRBJ2-2; tentative D call: TRBD1 (7 bases). This CDR3 contains 15 residues. V was clipped by 4 bases and J by 2 bases, with 11 bases between them. CDR1 SNHLY and CDR2 FYNNEI come from the germline V gene. The CDR3 reads CASSGQGGNTGELFF. CDR3 nucleotide sequence: TGTGCCAGCAGTGGTCAGGGGGGAAACACCGGGGAGCTGTTTTTT.

In DNA form, the CDR3 reads TGCGCCAGCAGACGGGACTTATACTCCTACGAGCAGTACTTC. It yields the protein CASRRDLYSYEQYF. The chain combines TRBV10-1 with TRBJ2-7; weak D call: TRBD2 (6 bases). V gave up 6 bases and J gave up 0 bases, with 12 bases separating them. Germline CDR1 is WNHNN and CDR2 is SYGVQD (reference sequence). The CDR3 is made up of 14 amino acids.

V is TRBV4-1 and J is TRBJ1-1; D remains ambiguous. Trimming left V 4 bases short and J 0 bases short, with 9 bases between. This CDR3 is 14 amino acids long. Germline V lookup: CDR1 MGHRA, CDR2 YSYEKL. The CDR3 here is CASSPYGLNTEAFF. In DNA, the CDR3 is TGCGCCAGCAGCCCATACGGTCTGAACACTGAAGCTTTCTTT.

The rearrangement joins TRBV19 to TRBJ1-1; D may be TRBD1 (5 bases). CDR3 length: 13 amino acids. The germline CDR1 and CDR2 sequences are LNHDA and SQIVND (reference sequence). The germline V and J ends were trimmed by 3 bases and 3 bases, with 8 bases remaining between them. The CDR3 here is CASSIIRDTEAFF. The CDR3 DNA follows: TGTGCCAGTAGTATTATCAGGGACACTGAAGCTTTCTTT.

The genes are TRBV5-8 and TRBJ1-1; 8 bases are shared with TRBD1. The CDR3 is 16 amino acids. Germline loops: CDR1 SGHTS, CDR2 YDEGEE. V dropped 4 bases and J dropped 5; count of bases not matched to a gene: 13. For the CDR3, the DNA is TGTGCCAGCAGCCACGGGACAGGTAATCGGGATACTGAAGCTTTCTTT. Translated: CASSHGTGNRDTEAFF.

This chain uses TRBV30 with TRBJ1-3; D perhaps matches TRBD1 (6 bases). The germline V and J ends were trimmed by 7 bases and 2 bases, with 12 bases remaining between them. This CDR3 contains 13 residues. Germline-derived CDR1 and CDR2 are GTSNPN and SVGIG (reference sequence). The CDR3: CASAGVAGNTIYF. The CDR3, as DNA: TGTGCCTCTGCAGGGGTTGCTGGAAACACCATATATTTT. Supplemented by reference TRBV30 and TRBJ1-3, the full variable domain reads SQTIHQWPATLVQPVGSPLSLECTVEGTSNPNLYWYRQAAGRGLQLLFYSVGIGQISSEVPQNLSASRPQDRQFILSSKKLLLSDSGFYLCASAGVAGNTIYFGEGSWLTVV.

This clone was observed a single time. The rearrangement uses TRBV4-1 and TRBJ1-2; the match to TRBD1 covers 8 bases. Germline trimming cut 4 bases from V and 4 bases from J; bases unmatched to any gene: 8. Germline CDR1 MGHRA, CDR2 YSYEKL. This CDR3 is 15 amino acids long. The DNA of the CDR3 is TGCGCCAGCAGCCCCGGGACAGGCGACCTCTATGGCTACACCTTC. Translation gives CASSPGTGDLYGYTF.

The J gene is TRBJ1-2, the V gene TRBV15; the match to TRBD1 covers 10 bases. The germline gives CDR1 LNHNV, CDR2 YYDKDF (reference sequence). Losses at the gene ends were 3 bases for V and 8 bases for J; bases not matched to a gene: 12. The CDR3 sequence is 16 residues long. The CDR3 region has the DNA TGTGCCACCAGCAGTGGGGGGACAGGGGTTCCCGGAGGCTACACCTTC. Its protein product is CATSSGGTGVPGGYTF.

This clone was detected only once. V usage is TRBV5-4 and J usage is TRBJ1-2; weak D call: TRBD1 (5 bases). The CDR3 is 14 residues long. Trimming cost V 3 bases and J 2 bases, with 11 bases left between them. Germline values: CDR1 SGHNT, CDR2 YYREEE (reference sequence). The CDR3 sequence: CASSSGGLNYGYTF. The CDR3 nucleotides are TGTGCCAGCAGCTCCGGGGGATTAAACTATGGCTACACCTTC.

The sample holds a few counts of this clone. Other nucleotide sequences from this sample produce the same CDR3. The CDR3 spells CASSPGQGQETQYF. DNA of the CDR3: TGCGCCAGCAGCCCGGGACAGGGCCAAGAGACCCAGTACTTC. This rearrangement joins TRBV5-1 to TRBJ2-5; TRBD1 aligns across 9 bases. The V gene end was trimmed by 4 bases and the J gene end by 1 base; junction bases not matched to a gene: 2. The CDR3 runs to 14 residues. The germline V gene has CDR1 SGHRS and CDR2 YFSETQ. Supplemented by reference TRBV5-1 and TRBJ2-5, the full variable domain reads KAGVTQTPRYLIKTRGQQVTLSCSPISGHRSVSWYQQTPGQGLQFLFEYFSETQRNKGNFPGRFSGRQFSNSRSEMNVSTLELGDSALYLCASSPGQGQETQYFGPGTRLLVL.

The chain carries TRBV6-1 and TRBJ1-5; D possibly corresponds to TRBD1 (5 bases). V was pared by 6 bases and J by 6 bases, with 9 bases between. Germline-derived CDR1 and CDR2 are MNHNS and SASEGT. This CDR3 comprises 12 residues. For the CDR3, the DNA is TGTGCCAGCAGCCCAGGGATTCAGCCCCAGCATTTT. Translation: CASSPGIQPQHF.

The chain employs TRBV2 and TRBJ2-7, with 8 bases matching TRBD1. Germline CDR1 SNHLY, CDR2 FYNNEI. V lost 7 bases, J lost 5 bases, and 10 bases stayed unmatched. The CDR3 sequence is 14 residues long. The CDR3 coding sequence is TGTGCCAGCAATGTTAACAGGGGGATGAACGAGCAGTACTTC. This translates into CASNVNRGMNEQYF.

The chain's CDR3 is CASSPGPSRQETQYF. The CDR3 DNA reads TGTGCCAGCAGCCCCGGGCCTAGCAGACAAGAGACCCAGTACTTC. The rearrangement uses TRBV7-9 and TRBJ2-5, with D perhaps matching TRBD2 (5 bases). Trimming pared 5 bases from V and 2 bases from J, leaving 15 bases between. Germline values: CDR1 SEHNR, CDR2 FQNEAQ (reference sequence). This CDR3 is built from 15 residues. Based on the CDR3 plus reference TRBV7-9 and TRBJ2-5, the full variable domain is DTGVSQNPRHKITKRGQNVTFRCDPISEHNRLYWYRQTLGQGPEFLTYFQNEAQLEKSRLLSDRFSAERPKGSFSTLEIQRTEQGDSAMYLCASSPGPSRQETQYFGPGTRLLVL.

Regarding this clone: Different DNA sequences within this sample yield the same CDR3. V gene TRBV7-9 combines with J gene TRBJ2-7; TRBD1 agrees at 8 bases. This CDR3 spans 15 amino acids. CDR1 and CDR2 from the germline V gene are SEHNR and FQNEAQ (reference sequence). The V and J ends lost 2 bases and 0 bases, in that order; junction bases with no gene match: 3. CDR3 nucleotide sequence: TGTGCCAGCAGCTTAAGAGGGACAGGCTCCTACGAGCAGTACTTC. Amino acid sequence: CASSLRGTGSYEQYF.

The V gene is TRBV27, the J gene TRBJ2-7, with D maybe TRBD1 (5 bases). The CDR3 has 14 amino acids. CDR1 MNHEY and CDR2 SMNVEV come from the germline V gene (reference sequence). Trimming stripped 4 bases from V and 1 base from J, with 11 bases between. CDR3 DNA sequence: TGTGCCAGCAGTTATTATAGGGGATCCTACGAGCAGTACTTC. Translating it yields CASSYYRGSYEQYF.

The chain recombines TRBV6-5 with TRBJ1-3; tentative D call: TRBD1 (5 bases). Per germline, CDR1 MNHEY and CDR2 SVGAGI. The V and J ends lost 6 bases and 8 bases respectively, with 17 bases between them. This CDR3 is 14 amino acids long. CDR3 loop: CASRRDPQEDTIYF. The CDR3 bases are TGTGCCAGCAGACGGGACCCCCAAGAGGACACCATATATTTT.

CDR3 bases: TGTGCCAGCCGGCCGGGTGGGGGCTCCTATAATTCACCCCTCCACTTT. Translated, it gives CASRPGGGSYNSPLHF. This chain connects TRBV5-4 to TRBJ1-6; the D gene is possibly TRBD1 (5 bases). The CDR3 has 16 amino acids. The germline V gene encodes CDR1 SGHNT and CDR2 YYREEE (reference sequence). V was clipped by 7 bases and J by 0 bases, with 14 bases between them.